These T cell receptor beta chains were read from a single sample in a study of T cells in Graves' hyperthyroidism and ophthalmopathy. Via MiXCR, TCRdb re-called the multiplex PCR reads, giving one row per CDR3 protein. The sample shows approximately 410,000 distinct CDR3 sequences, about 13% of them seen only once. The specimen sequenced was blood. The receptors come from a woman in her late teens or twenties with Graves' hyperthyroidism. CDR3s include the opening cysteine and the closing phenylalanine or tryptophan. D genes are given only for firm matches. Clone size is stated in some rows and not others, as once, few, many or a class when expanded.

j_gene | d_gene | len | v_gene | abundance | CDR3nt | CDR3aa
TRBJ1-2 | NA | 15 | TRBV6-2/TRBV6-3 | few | TGTGCCAGCAGTTCCCCTCGGGACCCCGCCGGGGGCTACACCTTC | CASSSPRDPAGGYTF
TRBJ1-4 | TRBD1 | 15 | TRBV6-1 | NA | TGTGCCAGCAGCATACAGAGGGACAGGGTTGAAAAACTGTTTTTT | CASSIQRDRVEKLFF
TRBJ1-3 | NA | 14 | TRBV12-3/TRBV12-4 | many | TGTGCCAGCAGAGATGGAAGGTTTGGAGACACCATATATTTT | CASRDGRFGDTIYF
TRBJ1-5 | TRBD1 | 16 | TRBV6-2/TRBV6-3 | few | TGTGCCAGCAGTTACGCGGGCAGGGGGAGCAATCAGCCCCAGCATTTT | CASSYAGRGSNQPQHF
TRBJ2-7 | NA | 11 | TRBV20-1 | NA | TGCAGTGCTAGTAACGGCAGGGGGCAGTACTTC | CSASNGRGQYF
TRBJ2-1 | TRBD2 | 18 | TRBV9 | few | TGTGCCAGCAGCGTAAATAAGAAGGGGACTAGCGGGAGGGGTGAGCAGTTCTTC | CASSVNKKGTSGRGEQFF
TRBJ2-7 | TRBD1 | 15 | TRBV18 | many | TGTGCCAGCTCACCGCCTACAGGGGTCTACTACGAGCAGTACTTC | CASSPPTGVYYEQYF
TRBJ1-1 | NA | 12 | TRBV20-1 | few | TGCAGTGCCTTATGGCGACAGCTTGAAGCTTTCTTT | CSALWRQLEAFF
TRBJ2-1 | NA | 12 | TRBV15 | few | TGTGCCACCAGCCGATACTACAATGAGCAGTTCTTC | CATSRYYNEQFF
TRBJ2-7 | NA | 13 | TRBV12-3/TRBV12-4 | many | TGTGCCAGCAGTCCCCGACTCACCTACGAGCAGTACTTC | CASSPRLTYEQYF
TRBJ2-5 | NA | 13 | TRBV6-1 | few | TGTGCCAGCAGTCCAATTCTTCAAGAGACCCAGTACTTC | CASSPILQETQYF
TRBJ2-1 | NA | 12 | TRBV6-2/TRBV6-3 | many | TGTGCCAGCAGCCGGACCTACAATGAGCAGTTCTTC | CASSRTYNEQFF
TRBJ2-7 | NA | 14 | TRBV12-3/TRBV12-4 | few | TGTGCCAGCAGTCGGAGTGGAGGAGGGGCCGAGCAGTACTTC | CASSRSGGGAEQYF
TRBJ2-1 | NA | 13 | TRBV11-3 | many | TGTGCCAGCAGCTTGTTGTCACACAATGAGCAGTTCTTC | CASSLLSHNEQFF
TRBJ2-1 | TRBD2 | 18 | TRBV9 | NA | TGTGCCAGCAGCGTAGTGGTAGCGGGAGACCGCTCCTACAATGAGCAGTTCTTC | CASSVVVAGDRSYNEQFF
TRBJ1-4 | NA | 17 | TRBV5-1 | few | TGCGCCAGCAGCTTGGCCTTTAATAATAAGGCGGTAGAAAAACTGTTTTTT | CASSLAFNNKAVEKLFF
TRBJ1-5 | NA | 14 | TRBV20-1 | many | TGCAGTGCTAGATACGCGGGTCGCAATCAGCCCCAGCATTTT | CSARYAGRNQPQHF
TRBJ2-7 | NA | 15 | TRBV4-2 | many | TGCGCCAGCAGCCAAGAGGAGGGCAGAAGCTACGAGCAGTACTTC | CASSQEEGRSYEQYF
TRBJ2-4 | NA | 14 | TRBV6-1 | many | TGTGCCAGCAGTGAACAGGTCTCCAAAAACATTCAGTACTTC | CASSEQVSKNIQYF
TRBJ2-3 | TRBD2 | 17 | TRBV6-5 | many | TGTGCCAGCAGTTACTTCCTAGCGGGAGTCAGAGGAGATACGCAGTATTTT | CASSYFLAGVRGDTQYF
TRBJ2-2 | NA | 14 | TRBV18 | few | TGTGCCAGCTCACCATCCCAGAGCACCGGGGAGCTGTTTTTT | CASSPSQSTGELFF
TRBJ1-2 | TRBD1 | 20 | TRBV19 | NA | TGTGCCAGTAGTATTCATATCGGACGGGACAGACGAAAGACGGTCTATGGCTACACCTTC | CASSIHIGRDRRKTVYGYTF
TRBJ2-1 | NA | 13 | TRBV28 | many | TGTGCCAGCAGTCCCGATGACTACAATGAGCAGTTCTTC | CASSPDDYNEQFF
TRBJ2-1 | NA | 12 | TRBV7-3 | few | TGTGCCAGCAGCCCATCGGGACCACCACGGATCTTC | CASSPSGPPRIF
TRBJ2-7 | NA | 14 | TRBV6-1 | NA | TGTGCCAGCTGGAGGGGAGGCCCTATCTACGAGCAGTACTTC | CASWRGGPIYEQYF
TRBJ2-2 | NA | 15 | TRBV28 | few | TGTGCCAGCAGTCCTACCGGCCCGAACACCGGGGAGCTGTTTTTT | CASSPTGPNTGELFF
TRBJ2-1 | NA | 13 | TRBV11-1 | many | TGTGCCACAACTCGGAGTGAATACAATGAGCAGTTCTTC | CATTRSEYNEQFF
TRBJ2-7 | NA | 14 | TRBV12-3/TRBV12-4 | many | TGTGCCAGCAGTTTGGGGAGGATTAAGGACGAGCAGTACTTC | CASSLGRIKDEQYF
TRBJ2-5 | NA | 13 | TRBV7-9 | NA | TGCGCCAGCAGCCTGGACTCGTTAGGGACCCAGTACTTC | CASSLDSLGTQYF
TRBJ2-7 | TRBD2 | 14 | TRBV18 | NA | TGTGCCAGCTCACCACCATCCGGGGGGTACGAGCAGTACTTC | CASSPPSGGYEQYF
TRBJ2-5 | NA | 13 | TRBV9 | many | TGTGCCAGCAGCTGGGACTGGCAAGAGACCCAGTACTTC | CASSWDWQETQYF
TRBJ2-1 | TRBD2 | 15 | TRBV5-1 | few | TGCGCCAGCAGCTTAAGGGCGGGAGGTGGGAATGAGCAGTTCTTC | CASSLRAGGGNEQFF
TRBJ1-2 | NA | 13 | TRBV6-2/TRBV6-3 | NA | TGTGCCAGCACCGAGACCGGGGAGAGAGGCTACACCTTC | CASTETGERGYTF
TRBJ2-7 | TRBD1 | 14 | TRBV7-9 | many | TGTGCCAGCGACAGACAGGGGGTCTCCTACGAGCAGTACTTC | CASDRQGVSYEQYF
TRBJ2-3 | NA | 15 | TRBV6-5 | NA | TGTGCCAGCAGGTTAACGGCACTTGGCACAGATACGCAGTATTTT | CASRLTALGTDTQYF
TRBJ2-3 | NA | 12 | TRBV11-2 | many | TGTGCCAGCAGCTCGACGTCAGATACGCAGTATTTT | CASSSTSDTQYF
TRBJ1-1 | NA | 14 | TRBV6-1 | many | TGTGCCAGCAGTGAAAATTTAGGGGTCACTGAAGCTTTCTTT | CASSENLGVTEAFF
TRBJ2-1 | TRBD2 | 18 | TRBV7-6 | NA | TGTGCCAGCAGCTTAGGGACTAGCGGGAGGACAGTATACAATGAGCAGTTCTTC | CASSLGTSGRTVYNEQFF
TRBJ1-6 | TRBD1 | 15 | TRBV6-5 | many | TGTGCCAGCAGTTACTGGGCAGGGGGGAATTCACCCCTCCACTTT | CASSYWAGGNSPLHF
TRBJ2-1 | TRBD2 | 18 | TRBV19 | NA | TGTGCCAGTAGTATCCGGACTAGCGGGGGAAGCTCCTACAATGAGCAGTTCTTC | CASSIRTSGGSSYNEQFF
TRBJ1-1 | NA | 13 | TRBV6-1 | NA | TGTGCCAGCAGTGTCCCCGGGGCGACCAAAGCTTTCTTT | CASSVPGATKAFF
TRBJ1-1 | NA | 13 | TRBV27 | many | TGTGCCAGCAGTTTCAACAGGAACACTGAAGCTTTCTTT | CASSFNRNTEAFF
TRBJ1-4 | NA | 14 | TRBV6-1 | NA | TGTGCCAGCAGTAAACGCGGGACAAACGAAAAACTGTTTTTT | CASSKRGTNEKLFF
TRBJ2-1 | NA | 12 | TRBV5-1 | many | TGCGCCAGCCGGACGGACTACAATGAGCAGTTCTTC | CASRTDYNEQFF
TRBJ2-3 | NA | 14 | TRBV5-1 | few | TGCGCCAGCAGAAAGGTACAGGAGGCAGATACGCAGTATTTT | CASRKVQEADTQYF
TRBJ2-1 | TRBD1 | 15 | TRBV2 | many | TGTGCCAGCAGATACAGGGGGCGTAATTACAATGAGCAGTTCTTC | CASRYRGRNYNEQFF
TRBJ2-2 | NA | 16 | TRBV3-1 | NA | TGTGCCAGCAGCCAAGAATTAGGGGTGAACACCGGGGAGCTGTTTTTT | CASSQELGVNTGELFF
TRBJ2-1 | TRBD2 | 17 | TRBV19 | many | TGTGCCAGTAGTATAGCTAAACTAGCGGGAGCTTACAATGAGCAGTTCTTC | CASSIAKLAGAYNEQFF
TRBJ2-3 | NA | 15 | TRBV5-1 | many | TGCGCCAGCAGTTCCTGGAAAACCCCCGGGGATACGCAGTATTTT | CASSSWKTPGDTQYF
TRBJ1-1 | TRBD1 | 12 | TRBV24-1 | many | TGTGCCACCAGTGAAGGGACAGGGAAAGCTTTCTTT | CATSEGTGKAFF